This T cell receptor beta chain was observed in a study of T cell clonotyping in hematopoietic cell transplantation (dated by TCRdb to the early 2020s). Background for the entire study: A total of some 130 blood samples were gathered in the study from 35 consecutive transplant recipients along with their related donors. Recruitment of patients was conducted between 2015 and January 2017, and follow-up was continued until late 2020 or death. The investigation overall reported the following: Inverse Simpson Index values from donors and from recipients before transplant predicted broader TCR repertoire diversity after transplant. Sample size was limited, and cells were not sorted, so CD4 and CD8 repertoire contributions could not be separated. After transplant, TCR diversity in recipients dropped, and pathologically expanded clonotypes climbed progressively between day 30 and day 180. Just a small fraction of recipient repertoires overlapped with donor repertoires, and more than 95% appeared de novo at the given depth.

Blood samples for TCR beta sequencing were provided by related transplant donors. Nuclei Lysis Solution was used to extract genomic DNA from fresh or cryopreserved unfractionated peripheral blood mononuclear cells. The CDR3, cysteine through phenylalanine, is 16 amino acids long. Just CDR3 DNA is preserved here, 48 bases in frame from base 1. Here V drops 1 base and J drops 6 bases, and the junction holds 8 bases not matched to any gene. From the germline V gene (reference sequence), CDR1 is GTSNPN and CDR2 is SVGIG. Of note for this clone: The antigen it binds to is not known. No quality values exist for individual bases; no much larger clone is one base distant.

The immunoSEQ assay, a bias-controlled multiplex PCR with V- and J-specific primers, was used to amplify TCR beta CDR3 regions from genomic DNA. A second PCR step added a proprietary barcode and Illumina adapter sequences to the CDR3 amplicons. An Illumina MiSeq instrument was used to sequence the CDR3 libraries. The source study handled its data this way. Export and quality control were done with immunoSEQ Analyzer 3.0, while downstream analyses used R Bioconductor and Immunarch. Only productive rearrangements in the normalized downsampled data set went into calculating the repertoire metrics. In the normalized cohort, clonotypes with more than 5 templates were defined as pathologically expanded. The Inverse Simpson Index was used to measure repertoire diversity. To capture all clonotypes, the CMV-specificity analyses were run on the non-normalized data set. As stored in TCRdb, this immuneACCESS dataset retains in-frame rearrangements with V and J assigned. A fraction of the clones does not appear; measured against another copy, unresolved V genes explain less than half of the discrepancy, and the remainder lacks a known reason. The V and J calls and clone size come from that table; D and trimming were worked out from the DNA. The sample table holds about 36,000 clones, of which approximately 88% were seen once. Around 1.8% of the sample is held by the ten biggest clonotypes.

The specimen sequenced was peripheral blood mononuclear cells. The source is a middle-aged woman in good health. Some clones in this sample may be carry-over from other donors' samples. The sequence joins TRBV30 to TRBJ2-3, and 12 junctional nucleotides match TRBD2. The DNA sequence is as follows: TGTGCCTGGAGTGGCTCTAGCGGGAGGGCCTTGGATACGCAGTATTTT. Its translation is CAWSGSSGRALDTQYF.